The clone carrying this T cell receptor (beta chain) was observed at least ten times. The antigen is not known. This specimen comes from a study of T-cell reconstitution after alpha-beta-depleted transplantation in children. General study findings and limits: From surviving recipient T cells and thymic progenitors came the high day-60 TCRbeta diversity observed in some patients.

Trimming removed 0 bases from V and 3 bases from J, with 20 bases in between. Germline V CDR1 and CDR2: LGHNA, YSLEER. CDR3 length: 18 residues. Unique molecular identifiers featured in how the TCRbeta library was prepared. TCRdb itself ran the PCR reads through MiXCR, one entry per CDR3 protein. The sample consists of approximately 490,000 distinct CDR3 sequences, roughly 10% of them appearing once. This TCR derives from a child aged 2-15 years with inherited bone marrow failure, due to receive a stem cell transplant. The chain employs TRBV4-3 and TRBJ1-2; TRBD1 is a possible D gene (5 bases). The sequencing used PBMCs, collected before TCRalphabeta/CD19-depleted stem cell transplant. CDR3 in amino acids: CASSQELGGAEGDYGYTF. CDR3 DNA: TGCGCCAGCAGCCAAGAATTGGGTGGGGCAGAAGGCGACTATGGCTACACCTTC.